This T cell receptor beta chain comes out of a study of shared clonotypes between healthy human individuals. Study-level points and caveats: Non-shared clonotypes displayed generation probabilities falling below those of clonotypes present in all four donors. The small donor group covered limited genetic and exposure diversity. Several donors shared around 5.1% of their naive CD4 clonotypes. Measured sharing among donors was expected to vary with sequencing depth.

The V end lost 5 bases, the J end lost 0 bases, and 15 bases lay between the germline ends. CDR3 size: 15 residues. CDR1 and CDR2 from the germline V gene are SGHRS and YFSETQ. TCRdb's table, derived via immunoSEQ multiplex PCR, lists solely in-frame clones and lacks some. The sample holds millions of clones, 85% to 95% seen once. On this clone itself: Its antigen is currently unknown. The identical CDR3 is also encoded by other nucleotide sequences in the sample.

The chain uses TRBV5-1 and TRBJ2-7; possibly TRBD2 for D (5 bases). This clonotype was obtained from a man aged 18 to 30 in good health. Input material: naive CD4+ T cells sorted from blood. Subset of the sample: CD45RA+ positively selected. The CDR3 sequence: CASSPTAGSSYEQYF. The CDR3 DNA is TGCGCCAGCAGTCCGACGGCGGGCAGCTCCTACGAGCAGTACTTC.